These 11 T cell receptor beta chains originate from one sample sequenced in a study of T cell responses to AZD1222 COVID-19 vaccine. Assay: immunoSEQ multiplex PCR; the TCRdb copy retains only in-frame clones and omits some. The sample consists of more than 140,000 clones, around 88% of them appearing once. This specimen consisted of peripheral blood, obtained on day 0 of MenACWY control vaccination. The receptor source for this set is an adult in good health.

V and J are TRBV4-1 and TRBJ2-7, with TRBD1 identical over 7 bases. Trimming took 3 bases from V and 1 from J; bases not matched to a gene: 6. Germline values: CDR1 MGHRA, CDR2 YSYEKL. The CDR3 is 15 amino acids. For the CDR3, the DNA is TGCGCCAGCAGCCACCTGACAGGGAAATCCTACGAGCAGTACTTC. Translating it yields CASSHLTGKSYEQYF.

The chain uses TRBV5-1 and TRBJ1-2; possibly TRBD1 for D (5 bases). The CDR3 is 13 residues long. V was clipped by 4 bases and J by 5 bases, with 12 bases between them. Germline CDR1 reads SGHRS; CDR2 reads YFSETQ. The CDR3 loop reads CASSPRGQYGYTF. The CDR3 nucleotides are TGCGCCAGCAGCCCACGGGGCCAGTATGGCTACACCTTC. Drawing the rest from reference TRBV5-1 and TRBJ1-2, the complete variable domain is KAGVTQTPRYLIKTRGQQVTLSCSPISGHRSVSWYQQTPGQGLQFLFEYFSETQRNKGNFPGRFSGRQFSNSRSEMNVSTLELGDSALYLCASSPRGQYGYTFGSGTRLTVV.

The chain links TRBV11-3 to TRBJ2-1; 7 bases are shared with TRBD2. This CDR3 has 19 residues. Germline lookup yields CDR1 SGHNT and CDR2 YENEEA. The ends lost 3 bases at V and 0 bases at J; junction bases unmatched: 14. The CDR3 sequence is CASSFIPPGLPSSYNEQFF. The CDR3 nucleotides are TGTGCCAGCAGCTTCATTCCTCCGGGACTACCGAGCTCCTACAATGAGCAGTTCTTC.

The J gene is TRBJ2-2, the V gene TRBV7-8; possible D gene TRBD1, 5 bases. The CDR3 has 16 residues. V was clipped by 5 bases and J by 7 bases, with 20 bases between them. Germline V lookup: CDR1 SGHVS, CDR2 FQNEAQ. The CDR3 reads CASSPPRRKGDGELFF. CDR3 coding DNA: TGTGCCAGCAGCCCGCCTAGGCGAAAAGGGGACGGGGAGCTGTTTTTT.

The chain links TRBV29-1 to TRBJ1-2, with TRBD1 as a possible D gene (5 bases). This CDR3 comprises 13 residues. Germline CDR1 is SQVTM and CDR2 is ANQGSEA. Trimming left V 1 base short and J 2 bases short, with 8 bases between. The chain's CDR3 is CSVEGGGNYGYTF. As DNA, the CDR3 is TGCAGCGTTGAAGGCGGGGGAAACTATGGCTACACCTTC.

V and J are TRBV2 and TRBJ2-3; the D is unclear. Germline lookup yields CDR1 SNHLY and CDR2 FYNNEI. This CDR3 has 10 amino acids. V dropped 8 bases and J dropped 4 bases, with 4 bases sitting between them. The CDR3 protein is CASRADTQYF. The DNA for the CDR3 is TGTGCCAGCCGGGCAGATACGCAGTATTTT.

This clone was recorded once. This sequence joins TRBV9 and TRBJ2-3; D unresolved. The CDR3 length is 16 residues. Germline V lookup: CDR1 SGDLS, CDR2 YYNGEE. V was clipped by 1 base and J by 0 bases, with 12 bases between them. This chain's CDR3 is CASSVSAAPSTDTQYF. The CDR3, as DNA: TGTGCCAGCAGCGTATCGGCGGCACCTAGCACAGATACGCAGTATTTT.

The chain carries TRBV4-3 and TRBJ1-4, with D possibly matching TRBD1 (6 bases). V gave up 1 base and J gave up 12 bases, with 12 bases separating them. Germline V gene lookup returns CDR1 LGHNA and CDR2 YSLEER. This CDR3 region has 13 residues. The CDR3, as DNA: TGCGCCAGCAGCCAAGTGGAACAGGGTCAACTGTTTTTT. It encodes CASSQVEQGQLFF.

The chain employs TRBV7-3 and TRBJ2-1; D may be TRBD1 or TRBD2 (5 bases each). Germline V gives CDR1 SGHTA, CDR2 FQGTGA. V was clipped by 3 bases and J by 4 bases, with 13 bases between them. The CDR3 totals 15 residues. CDR3 DNA: TGTGCCAGCAGCTTGACCAGGGACCAGTACAATGAGCAGTTCTTC. This gives the protein CASSLTRDQYNEQFF.

The CDR3 bases are TGTGCCAGCAGCGTAGCTGTACAGGGGGCTGTGGGCTACACCTTC. This gives the protein CASSVAVQGAVGYTF. V gene TRBV9 combines with J gene TRBJ1-2; TRBD1 agrees at 9 bases. Germline CDR1 and CDR2: SGDLS and YYNGEE. J lost 8 bases, V lost 0 bases, and 8 bases had no gene match. The CDR3 spans 15 residues.

In its sample, this clone was seen a few times. Other DNA sequences within the sample encode an identical CDR3. V is TRBV30 and J is TRBJ1-1, with D possibly being TRBD1 (5 bases). From germline, CDR1 is GTSNPN and CDR2 SVGIG (reference sequence). The CDR3 covers 14 residues. The V end lost 2 bases, the J end lost 1 base, and 11 bases lay between the germline ends. CDR3 sequence reads: CAWSLTGQNTEAFF. The DNA of the CDR3 is TGTGCCTGGAGTTTGACCGGACAGAACACTGAAGCTTTCTTT.